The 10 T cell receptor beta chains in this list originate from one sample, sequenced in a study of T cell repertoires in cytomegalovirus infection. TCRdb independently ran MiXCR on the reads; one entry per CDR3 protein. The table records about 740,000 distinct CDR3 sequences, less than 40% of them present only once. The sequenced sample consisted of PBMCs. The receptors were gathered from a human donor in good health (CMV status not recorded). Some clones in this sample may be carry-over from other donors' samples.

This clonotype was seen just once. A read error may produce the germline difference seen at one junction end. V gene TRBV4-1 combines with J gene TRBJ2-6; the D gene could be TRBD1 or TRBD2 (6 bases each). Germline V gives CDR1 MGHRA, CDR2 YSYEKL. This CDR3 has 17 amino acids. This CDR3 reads CASSQELRGTGANVLTF. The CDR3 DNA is TGTGCCAGCAGCCAAGAGCTAAGGGGGACTGGGGCCAACGTCCTTACTTTC.

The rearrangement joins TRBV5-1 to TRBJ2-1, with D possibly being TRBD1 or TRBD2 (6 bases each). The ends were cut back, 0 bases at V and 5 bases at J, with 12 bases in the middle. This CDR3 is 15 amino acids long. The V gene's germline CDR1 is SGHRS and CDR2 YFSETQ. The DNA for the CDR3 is TGCGCCAGCAGCTTGGGCAACGGGGGCAACAATGAGCAGTTCTTC. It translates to CASSLGNGGNNEQFF.

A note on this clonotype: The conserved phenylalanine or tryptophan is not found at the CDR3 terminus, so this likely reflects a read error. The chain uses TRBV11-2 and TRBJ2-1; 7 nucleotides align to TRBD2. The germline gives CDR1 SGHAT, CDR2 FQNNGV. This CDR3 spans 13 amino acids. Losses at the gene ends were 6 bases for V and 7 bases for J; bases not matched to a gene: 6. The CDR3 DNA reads TGTGCCAGCAGTCTGGGGGGGGGGAATGAGCAGTTCTTA. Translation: CASSLGGGNEQFL.

The CDR3 sequence: CASSPGAGGLYEQYF. CDR3 sequence (DNA): TGTGCCAGCAGCCCTGGAGCGGGGGGACTGTACGAGCAGTACTTC. The chain combines TRBV7-3 with TRBJ2-7, with 9 bases identical to TRBD2. V shed 5 bases, J shed 4 bases, and the junction held 9 bases outside the gene matches. CDR1 is SGHTA and CDR2 is FQGTGA in the germline V gene. The CDR3 is 15 residues long.

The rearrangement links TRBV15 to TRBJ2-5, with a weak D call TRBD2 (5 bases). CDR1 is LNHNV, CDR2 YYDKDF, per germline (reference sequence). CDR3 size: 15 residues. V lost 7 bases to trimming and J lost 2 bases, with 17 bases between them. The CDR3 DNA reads TGTGCCACCACCCAGTTGGGGAGAGGGCAAGAGACCCAGTACTTC. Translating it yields CATTQLGRGQETQYF.

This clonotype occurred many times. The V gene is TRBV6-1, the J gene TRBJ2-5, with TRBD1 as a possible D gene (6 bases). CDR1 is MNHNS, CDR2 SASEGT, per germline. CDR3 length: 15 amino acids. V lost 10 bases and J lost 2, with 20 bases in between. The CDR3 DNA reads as TGTGCCACCAGGAATACAGGGATGTCACAAGAGACCCAGTACTTC. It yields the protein CATRNTGMSQETQYF.

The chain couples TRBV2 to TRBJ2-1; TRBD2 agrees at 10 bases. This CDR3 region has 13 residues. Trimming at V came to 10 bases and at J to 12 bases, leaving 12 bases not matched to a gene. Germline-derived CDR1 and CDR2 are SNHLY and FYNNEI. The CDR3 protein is CATFVAGGLGQFF. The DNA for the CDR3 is TGTGCCACCTTCGTAGCGGGAGGATTAGGGCAGTTCTTC.

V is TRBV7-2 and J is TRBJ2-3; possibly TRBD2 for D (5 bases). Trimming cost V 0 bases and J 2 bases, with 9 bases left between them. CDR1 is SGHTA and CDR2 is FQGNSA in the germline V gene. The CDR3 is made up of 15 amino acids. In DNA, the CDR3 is TGTGCCAGCAGCTTAGCGCCCCTAGCCACAGATACGCAGTATTTT. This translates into CASSLAPLATDTQYF. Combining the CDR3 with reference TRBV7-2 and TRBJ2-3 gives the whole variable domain GAGVSQSPSNKVTEKGKDVELRCDPISGHTALYWYRQSLGQGLEFLIYFQGNSAPDKSGLPSDRFSAERTGGSVSTLTIQRTQQEDSAVYLCASSLAPLATDTQYFGPGTRLTVL.

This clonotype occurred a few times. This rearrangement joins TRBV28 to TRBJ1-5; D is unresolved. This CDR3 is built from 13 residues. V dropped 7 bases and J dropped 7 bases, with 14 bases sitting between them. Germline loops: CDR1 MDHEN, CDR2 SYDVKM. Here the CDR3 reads CASKPSQLQPQHF. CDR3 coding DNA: TGTGCCAGCAAACCTTCACAGCTCCAGCCCCAGCATTTT. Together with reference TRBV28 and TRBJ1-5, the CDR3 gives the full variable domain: DVKVTQSSRYLVKRTGEKVFLECVQDMDHENMFWYRQDPGLGLRLIYFSYDVKMKEKGDIPEGYSVSREKKERFSLILESASTNQTSMYLCASKPSQLQPQHFGDGTRLSIL.

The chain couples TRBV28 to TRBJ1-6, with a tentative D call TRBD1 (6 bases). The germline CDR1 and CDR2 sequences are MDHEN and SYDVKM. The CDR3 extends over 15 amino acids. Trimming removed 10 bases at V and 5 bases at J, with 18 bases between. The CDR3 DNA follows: TGTGCCACGAAGGCCTGGGACACTCATAATTCACCCCTCCACTTT. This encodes CATKAWDTHNSPLHF. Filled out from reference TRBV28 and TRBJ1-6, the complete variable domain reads DVKVTQSSRYLVKRTGEKVFLECVQDMDHENMFWYRQDPGLGLRLIYFSYDVKMKEKGDIPEGYSVSREKKERFSLILESASTNQTSMYLCATKAWDTHNSPLHFGNGTRLTVT.